Included here is one TCR beta chain sequence, with context. Its antigen is currently unknown. Data came from immunoSEQ multiplex PCR; TCRdb stores just in-frame clones and leaves some out. The repertoire holds some 91,000 clones, with 88% as singletons. This entry belongs to a study of identifying expanded T cells in peripheral blood. Whole-study results and caveats: Clone count variance between roughly 2-week samples rose with total template count.

The ends lost 1 base at V and 7 bases at J; junction bases unmatched: 3. Germline values: CDR1 MGHRA, CDR2 YSYEKL. The CDR3 extends over 14 amino acids. Collection occurred without any documented infections or immune events in donors. The TCR was taken from a person aged 18 to 70 in good health. Sequenced: blood. The rearrangement uses TRBV4-1 and TRBJ2-2; 7 bases line up with TRBD2. The CDR3 DNA is TGCGCCAGCAGCCAAGTGGCGGGGGTCGGGGAGCTGTTTTTT. It translates to CASSQVAGVGELFF.